Shown below are 29 T cell receptor beta chains from a single sample sequenced in a study of CD8 T cells in Susac syndrome. Random hexamers primed reverse transcription of roughly 0.5 to 1 ug RNA. MiXCR, run by TCRdb on the immunoSEQ multiplex PCR reads, gives a single entry per CDR3 protein. The repertoire includes approximately 22,000 distinct CDR3 sequences, about 92% of them detected once, and roughly 0.25% sits in the top ten. Material: CD8+ T cells from PBMCs. The source of these receptors is a human donor in good health.

This clonotype has just one count. The chain combines TRBV27 with TRBJ2-7, with D tentatively TRBD1 (6 bases). CDR3 size: 13 residues. CDR1 is MNHEY, CDR2 SMNVEV, per germline (reference sequence). V lost 3 bases to trimming and J lost 0 bases, with 6 bases between them. This CDR3 is CASSFRGSYEQYF. The CDR3 DNA is TGTGCCAGCAGTTTCAGGGGCTCCTACGAGCAGTACTTC.

This clonotype is a singleton in its sample. V usage is TRBV2 and J usage is TRBJ2-7; 7 nucleotides align to TRBD2. There are 12 residues in the CDR3. Looked up from germline, CDR1 is SNHLY and CDR2 is FYNNEI. The V and J ends lost 7 bases and 4 bases, in that order; junction bases with no gene match: 4. CDR3 nucleotide sequence: TGTGCCAGCATAGGGGAGGGGTACGAGCAGTACTTC. The encoded protein is CASIGEGYEQYF.

The J gene is TRBJ2-7, the V gene TRBV7-9; D is unresolved. V lost 3 bases to trimming and J lost 2 bases, with 8 bases between them. The CDR3 sequence is 13 residues long. The germline gives CDR1 SEHNR, CDR2 FQNEAQ (reference sequence). CDR3 nucleotide sequence: TGTGCCAGCAGCTTGAACACCCCCTACGAGCAGTACTTC. Its translation is CASSLNTPYEQYF.

This chain connects TRBV7-9 to TRBJ2-7; the D gene is possibly TRBD1 (5 bases). This CDR3 contains 14 residues. Germline V gene lookup returns CDR1 SEHNR and CDR2 FQNEAQ (reference sequence). Trimming pared 5 bases from V and 6 bases from J, leaving 17 bases between. DNA for the CDR3: TGTGCCAGCAGCCAGGACGAGCTTAGGGGCGAGCAGTACTTC. Translated: CASSQDELRGEQYF.

This chain connects TRBV7-2 to TRBJ1-2, with D tentatively TRBD1 (5 bases). The CDR3 totals 15 residues. Deletions cut 4 bases from V and 3 bases from J, with 15 bases between. The V gene's germline CDR1 is SGHTA and CDR2 FQGNSA. CDR3 in amino acids: CASSSVGVGDYGYTF. CDR3 coding DNA: TGTGCCAGCAGCTCCGTAGGGGTCGGGGACTATGGCTACACCTTC.

V usage is TRBV5-5 and J usage is TRBJ2-1, with unresolved D. Germline V gene data show CDR1 as SGHKS and CDR2 as YYEKEE (reference sequence). The CDR3 is 14 amino acids. V was pared by 4 bases and J by 6 bases, with 14 bases between. The CDR3 DNA is TGTGCCAGCAGCCTGGAAAGAGTGGCCAATGAGCAGTTCTTC. Encoded protein: CASSLERVANEQFF.

The J gene is TRBJ1-2, the V gene TRBV29-1; no clear D gene. V gave up 3 bases and J gave up 12 bases, with 11 bases separating them. This CDR3 has 10 residues. Germline CDR1 SQVTM, CDR2 ANQGSEA. The CDR3 is CSVDPRAHTF. CDR3 DNA sequence: TGCAGCGTTGACCCAAGGGCCCACACCTTC.

The chain recombines TRBV7-9 with TRBJ1-2; D is unresolved. The V gene's germline CDR1 is SEHNR and CDR2 FQNEAQ (reference sequence). V lost 1 base, J lost 2 bases, and 8 bases lay in between. The CDR3 totals 14 residues. The CDR3 sequence: CASSLDGSNYGYTF. CDR3 bases: TGTGCCAGCAGCTTAGATGGCTCAAACTATGGCTACACCTTC.

The chain employs TRBV11-2 and TRBJ1-1; D remains ambiguous. From germline, CDR1 is SGHAT and CDR2 FQNNGV. Trimming took off 1 base at V and 7 bases at J, with 10 bases between the two ends. The CDR3 runs 13 residues. DNA of the CDR3: TGTGCCAGCAGCTTAGCGATGGGAAATGAAGCTTTCTTT. Protein sequence: CASSLAMGNEAFF.

The chain is built from TRBV12-3 or TRBV12-4 and TRBJ2-4, with a tentative D call TRBD1 (6 bases). Trimming took 3 bases from V and 4 from J, leaving 19 bases between them. The CDR3 has 17 residues. The CDR3, as DNA: TGTGCCAGCAGTTTCCGAAGGGTGGACAGCATTAAAAACATTCAGTACTTC. Encoded protein: CASSFRRVDSIKNIQYF.

This clonotype was recorded only once. This chain connects TRBV29-1 to TRBJ1-1; TRBD1 agrees at 10 bases. Germline CDR1 SQVTM, CDR2 ANQGSEA. The CDR3 covers 16 residues. V lost 6 bases and J lost 0; bases outside the gene matches: 10. CDR3: CSVSRDRGLLNTEAFF. The CDR3 region has the DNA TGCAGCGTGAGCCGGGACAGGGGTCTCCTGAACACTGAAGCTTTCTTT.

The chain links TRBV5-4 to TRBJ1-2; 7 positions match TRBD1. Trimming took 3 bases from V and 6 from J; bases not matched to a gene: 11. The CDR3 loop spans 15 amino acids. Looked up from germline, CDR1 is SGHNT and CDR2 is YYREEE (reference sequence). CDR3 sequence: CASSWGGQGGDGYTF. Here the CDR3 DNA reads TGTGCCAGCAGCTGGGGGGGGCAGGGGGGTGATGGCTACACCTTC.

This clonotype has only a few counts. The chain combines TRBV19 with TRBJ1-1; D gene uncertain. This CDR3 has 12 amino acids. Trimming pared 7 bases from V and 4 bases from J, leaving 10 bases between. The germline CDR1 and CDR2 sequences are LNHDA and SQIVND (reference sequence). The CDR3 protein is CASMIWGTEAFF. The CDR3 DNA follows: TGTGCCAGTATGATCTGGGGCACTGAAGCTTTCTTT.

The CDR3 DNA follows: TGTGCCAGCAGCCCTTTGCGGACAGACCAAGAGACCCAGTACTTC. This codes for CASSPLRTDQETQYF. The chain is built from TRBV7-9 and TRBJ2-5; perhaps TRBD1 as D (6 bases). CDR1 is SEHNR and CDR2 is FQNEAQ in the germline V gene (reference sequence). The CDR3 runs 15 residues. Trimming left V 5 bases short and J 0 bases short, with 13 bases between.

V usage is TRBV15 and J usage is TRBJ2-3; 8 bases line up with TRBD1. Germline V gene data show CDR1 as LNHNV and CDR2 as YYDKDF (reference sequence). This CDR3 has 15 residues. V shed 5 bases, J shed 2 bases, and the junction held 6 bases outside the gene matches. CDR3 amino acids: CATSDTGGITDTQYF. As DNA, the CDR3 is TGTGCCACCAGCGATACAGGGGGTATCACAGATACGCAGTATTTT.

This clonotype turned up a few times. The chain has TRBV2 and TRBJ2-7, with D hard to call. Germline V CDR1 and CDR2: SNHLY, FYNNEI. The CDR3 loop spans 15 amino acids. The germline V and J ends were trimmed by 8 bases and 3 bases, with 20 bases remaining between them. The DNA of the CDR3 is TGTGCCAGCCGGTCCAAGTCGAGCACCCTCTACGAGCAGTACTTC. Protein sequence: CASRSKSSTLYEQYF.

The J gene is TRBJ1-5, the V gene TRBV27; no definite D call. This CDR3 has 13 residues. CDR1 is MNHEY, CDR2 SMNVEV, per germline (reference sequence). Trimming left V 2 bases short and J 6 bases short, with 8 bases between. The CDR3 loop reads CASSLMGGQPQHF. DNA for the CDR3: TGTGCCAGCAGTTTAATGGGAGGTCAGCCCCAGCATTTT.

This chain links TRBV7-2 with TRBJ2-5, with 7 nucleotides matching TRBD1. With the DNA end fitting TRBJ2-1 better, the J assignment may be wrong. CDR3 length: 13 amino acids. Germline V gives CDR1 SGHTA, CDR2 FQGNSA. CDR3 residues: CASSTDRVGSQFF. In DNA, the CDR3 is TGTGCCAGCAGCACCGACAGGGTGGGATCCCAGTTCTTC.

This chain uses TRBV4-3 with TRBJ1-5, with 10 positions matching TRBD1. Germline CDR1 reads LGHNA; CDR2 reads YSLEER. With V trimmed by 4 bases and J by 4 bases, 4 bases remained unmatched. The CDR3 has 15 amino acids. Here the CDR3 reads CASSPGTGANQPQHF. The CDR3 region has the DNA TGCGCCAGCAGCCCCGGGACAGGGGCAAATCAGCCCCAGCATTTT.

This clonotype appeared a single time. J is TRBJ1-1 and V is TRBV15; no firm D call. CDR1 and CDR2 from the germline V gene are LNHNV and YYDKDF (reference sequence). The germline V and J ends were trimmed by 7 bases and 1 base, with 10 bases remaining between them. This CDR3 region has 13 residues. This CDR3 reads CATTTIPNTEAFF. The CDR3 nucleotides are TGTGCCACCACCACTATCCCGAACACTGAAGCTTTCTTT.

The chain has TRBV7-9 and TRBJ2-7; 13 nucleotides match TRBD2. Germline V gene sequence: CDR1 SEHNR, CDR2 FQNEAQ (reference sequence). The CDR3 runs to 16 residues. The V gene end was trimmed by 5 bases and the J gene end by 3 bases; junction bases not matched to a gene: 7. The CDR3 loop reads CASSPAGLAGFYEQYF. In nucleotides, the CDR3 is TGTGCCAGCAGCCCAGCGGGACTAGCGGGGTTCTACGAGCAGTACTTC.

Here the CDR3 DNA reads TGTGCCAGCTGCTTCAGCTCGGGGGCCACAGATACGCAGTATTTT. Amino acid sequence: CASCFSSGATDTQYF. J is TRBJ2-3 and V is TRBV6-2 or TRBV6-3, with D perhaps being TRBD1 or TRBD2 (6 bases each). Germline V lookup: CDR1 MNHEY, CDR2 SVGEGT. The CDR3 has 15 amino acids. V lost 8 bases, J lost 2 bases, and 17 bases lay in between.

This clonotype was seen a handful of times. This sequence joins TRBV12-5 and TRBJ2-7, with TRBD1 identical over 10 bases. CDR1 is LGHNT and CDR2 is FRNRAP in the germline V gene. J gave up 5 bases and V 6 bases, and 13 bases lay outside the gene matches. CDR3 length equals 16 residues. CDR3 sequence reads: CASGLGWGQGTHEQYF. The CDR3 nucleotides are TGTGCTAGTGGGCTGGGTTGGGGACAGGGGACTCACGAGCAGTACTTC.

The chain combines TRBV7-9 with TRBJ2-1; either TRBD1 or TRBD2 may fit D (6 bases each). CDR1 and CDR2 (germline): SEHNR, FQNEAQ (reference sequence). The CDR3 has 13 amino acids. Trimming shortened V by 5 bases and J by 7 bases, and 12 bases separated the two germline ends. The CDR3 DNA is TGTGCCAGCAGCCAACAGGGACTGAATGAGCAGTTCTTC. This translates into CASSQQGLNEQFF.

The CDR3 loop reads CASSKAHRTEGSNEQFF. CDR3 DNA sequence: TGTGCCAGCAGCAAAGCGCACAGGACAGAGGGATCTAATGAGCAGTTCTTC. J is TRBJ2-1 and V is TRBV21-1; the DNA was not compared with TRBD1, the D call given in the table. TRBV21-1 is termed a pseudogene. This CDR3 contains 17 residues.

The V and J genes are TRBV5-6 and TRBJ2-3; D not certain. Trimming removed 3 bases at V and 3 bases at J, with 5 bases between. Germline assignment: CDR1 SGHDT and CDR2 YYEEEE. CDR3 length: 12 amino acids. As DNA, the CDR3 is TGTGCCAGCAGCTACTTTACAGATACGCAGTATTTT. Amino acids: CASSYFTDTQYF.

This chain connects TRBV10-3 to TRBJ2-7, with D uncertain. Trimming took off 4 bases at V and 6 bases at J, with 16 bases between the two ends. Germline lookup yields CDR1 ENHRY and CDR2 SYGVKD. The CDR3 extends over 14 amino acids. As DNA, the CDR3 is TGTGCCATCAGTGTGAGCAAACAAGGCAGCGAGCAGTACTTC. This sequence encodes CAISVSKQGSEQYF.

V usage is TRBV19 and J usage is TRBJ1-5; D remains ambiguous. V was shortened by 2 bases and J by 3 bases, with 11 bases between the two germline ends. The CDR3 runs to 15 residues. CDR1 is LNHDA and CDR2 is SQIVND in the germline V gene (reference sequence). The CDR3 DNA reads TGTGCCAGTAGTATAAGGGATACGCCCAATCAGCCCCAGCATTTT. Amino acid sequence: CASSIRDTPNQPQHF.

V is TRBV5-6 and J is TRBJ2-7; D might be TRBD2 (7 bases). CDR1 is SGHDT, CDR2 YYEEEE, per germline. The CDR3 is 15 residues long. The ends were cut back, 1 base at V and 4 bases at J, with 15 bases in the middle. This CDR3 reads CASSLWAGASYEQYF. CDR3 sequence (DNA): TGTGCCAGCAGCTTGTGGGCGGGGGCATCGTACGAGCAGTACTTC.